The sequence of this T cell receptor beta chain was determined in a study of cytomegalovirus exposure and HLA in healthy donors. Study in general: Genotyping showed roughly 83% of 300 to 450 donors falling in the Caucasian-associated ancestry cluster.

Study-level points and caveats: A later analysis linked a missense DCLRE1C variant to TCR beta V- and J-gene trimming.

Germline CDR1 and CDR2: SGHAT and FQNNGV. The V end lost 4 bases, the J end lost 8 bases, and 14 bases lay between the germline ends. The CDR3 runs 13 residues. Only one count was recorded for this clone. Its antigen is unknown. This PCR relied on a set of 60 Vbeta primers and 13 Jbeta primers. Sequencing used immunoSEQ multiplex PCR; TCRdb keeps in-frame clones, though not all of them. The sample includes more than 90,000 clones, approximately 81% of them seen just once. The material sequenced was PBMCs. This clonotype was obtained from a woman in her 70s in good health and CMV-seropositive. The chain carries TRBV11-2 and TRBJ1-2; D gene uncertain. CDR3 region: CASSSSHTYGYTF. The CDR3 DNA reads TGTGCCAGCAGCTCATCGCATACCTACGGCTACACCTTC.